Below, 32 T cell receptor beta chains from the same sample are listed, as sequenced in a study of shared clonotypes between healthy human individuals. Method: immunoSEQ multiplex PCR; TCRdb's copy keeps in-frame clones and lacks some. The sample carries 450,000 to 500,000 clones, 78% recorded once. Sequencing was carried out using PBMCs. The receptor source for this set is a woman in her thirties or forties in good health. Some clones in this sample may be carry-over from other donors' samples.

CDR3 nucleotides: TGTGCCAGCAGCCTTCCTGGGACTAGCGGGAGGGACAATGAGCAGTTCTTC. Its protein is CASSLPGTSGRDNEQFF. This sequence joins TRBV7-2 and TRBJ2-1; TRBD2 matches 16 bases. V gave up 5 bases and J gave up 5 bases; unmatched junction bases: 6. Germline V lookup: CDR1 SGHTA, CDR2 FQGNSA. This CDR3 region has 17 residues.

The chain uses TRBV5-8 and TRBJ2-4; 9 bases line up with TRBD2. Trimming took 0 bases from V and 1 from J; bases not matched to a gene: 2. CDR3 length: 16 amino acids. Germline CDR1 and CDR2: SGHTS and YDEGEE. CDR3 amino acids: CASSLVAGGAKNIQYF. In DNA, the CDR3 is TGTGCCAGCAGCTTGGTCGCGGGGGGGGCCAAAAACATTCAGTACTTC.

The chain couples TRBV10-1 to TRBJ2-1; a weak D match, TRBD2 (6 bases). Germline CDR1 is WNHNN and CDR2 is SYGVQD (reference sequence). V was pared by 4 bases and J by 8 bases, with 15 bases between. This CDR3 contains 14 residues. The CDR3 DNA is TGCGCCAGCAGTGGGGCAGGAGGGCCGGATGAGCAGTTCTTC. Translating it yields CASSGAGGPDEQFF.

Here the CDR3 DNA reads TGTGCCAGCAGCCTAACAGGGGTGGGTCAGCCCCAGCATTTT. Its translation: CASSLTGVGQPQHF. V and J are TRBV7-2 and TRBJ1-5; 7 bases match TRBD1. Germline V CDR1 and CDR2: SGHTA, FQGNSA. The CDR3 runs 14 residues. V gave up 5 bases and J gave up 6 bases; unmatched junction bases: 7.

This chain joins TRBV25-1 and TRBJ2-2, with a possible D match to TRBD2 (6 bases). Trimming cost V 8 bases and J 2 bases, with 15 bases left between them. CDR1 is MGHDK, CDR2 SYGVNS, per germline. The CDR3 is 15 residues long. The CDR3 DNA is TGTGCCAGCTCGGAGGGTCGTGCAAACACCGGGGAGCTGTTTTTT. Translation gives CASSEGRANTGELFF.

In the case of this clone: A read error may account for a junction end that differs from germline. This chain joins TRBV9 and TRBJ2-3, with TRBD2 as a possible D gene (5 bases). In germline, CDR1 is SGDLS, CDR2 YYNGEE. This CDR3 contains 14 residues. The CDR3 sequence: CASSAPEATDTQYF. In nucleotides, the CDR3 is TGTGCCAGTAGCGCCCCGGAAGCCACAGATACGCAGTATTTT.

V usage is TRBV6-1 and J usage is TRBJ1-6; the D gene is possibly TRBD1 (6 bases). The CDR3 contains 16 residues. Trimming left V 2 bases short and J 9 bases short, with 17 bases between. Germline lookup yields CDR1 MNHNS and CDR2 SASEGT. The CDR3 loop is CASSEWGHLRGSPLHF. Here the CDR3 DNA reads TGTGCCAGCAGTGAATGGGGACACCTCAGAGGTTCACCCCTCCACTTT.

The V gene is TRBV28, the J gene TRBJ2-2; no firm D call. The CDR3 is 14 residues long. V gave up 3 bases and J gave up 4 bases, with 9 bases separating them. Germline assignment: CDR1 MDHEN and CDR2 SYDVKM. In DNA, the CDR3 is TGTGCCAGCAGTTTTCACGTTACCACCGGGGAGCTGTTTTTT. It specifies CASSFHVTTGELFF.

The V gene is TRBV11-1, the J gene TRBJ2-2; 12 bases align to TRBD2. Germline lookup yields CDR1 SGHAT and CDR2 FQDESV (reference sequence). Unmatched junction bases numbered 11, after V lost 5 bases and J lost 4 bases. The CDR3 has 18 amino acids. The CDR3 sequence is CASSPRYGLAGTTGELFF. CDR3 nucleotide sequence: TGTGCCAGCAGCCCCCGTTACGGACTAGCGGGAACCACCGGGGAGCTGTTTTTT.

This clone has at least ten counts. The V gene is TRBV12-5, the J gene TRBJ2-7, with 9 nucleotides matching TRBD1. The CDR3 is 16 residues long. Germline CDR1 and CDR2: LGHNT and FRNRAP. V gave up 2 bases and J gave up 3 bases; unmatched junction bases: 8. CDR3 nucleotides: TGTGCTAGTGGTTTGTCTAGCCGGGACAGGGTCTACGAGCAGTACTTC. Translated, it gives CASGLSSRDRVYEQYF.

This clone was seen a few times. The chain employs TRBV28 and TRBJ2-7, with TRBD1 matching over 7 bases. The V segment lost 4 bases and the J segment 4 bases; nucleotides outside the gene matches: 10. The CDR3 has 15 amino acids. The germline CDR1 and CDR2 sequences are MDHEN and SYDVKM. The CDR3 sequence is CASSSNRGGRYEQYF. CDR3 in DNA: TGTGCCAGCAGTTCCAACAGGGGTGGAAGGTACGAGCAGTACTTC.

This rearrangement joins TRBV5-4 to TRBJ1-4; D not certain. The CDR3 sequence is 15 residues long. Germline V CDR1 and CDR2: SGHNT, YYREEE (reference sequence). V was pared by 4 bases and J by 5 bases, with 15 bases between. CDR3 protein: CASSPWDRRNEKLFF. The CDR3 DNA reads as TGTGCCAGCAGCCCGTGGGATAGAAGGAATGAAAAACTGTTTTTT.

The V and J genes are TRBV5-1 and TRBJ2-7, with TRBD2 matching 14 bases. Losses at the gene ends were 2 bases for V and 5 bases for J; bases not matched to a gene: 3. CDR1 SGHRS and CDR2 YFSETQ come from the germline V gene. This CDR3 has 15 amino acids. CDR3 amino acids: CASSLGTSGSHEQYF. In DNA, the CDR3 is TGCGCCAGCAGCTTAGGGACTAGCGGGAGCCACGAGCAGTACTTC.

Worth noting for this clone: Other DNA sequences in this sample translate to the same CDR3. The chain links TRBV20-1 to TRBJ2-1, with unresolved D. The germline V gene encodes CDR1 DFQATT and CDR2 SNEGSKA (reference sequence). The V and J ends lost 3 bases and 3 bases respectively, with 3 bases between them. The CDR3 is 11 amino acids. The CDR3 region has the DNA TGCAGTGCTAGGCGCTACAATGAGCAGTTCTTC. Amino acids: CSARRYNEQFF.

Here the CDR3 reads CASSSIWTGGEKLFF. In DNA, the CDR3 is TGTGCCAGCAGCTCGATATGGACAGGAGGGGAAAAACTGTTTTTT. This sequence joins TRBV4-2 and TRBJ1-4; 7 positions match TRBD1. V was pared by 5 bases and J by 8 bases, with 11 bases of the junction left unmatched. Germline CDR1 LGHNA, CDR2 YNFKEQ. CDR3 size: 15 residues.

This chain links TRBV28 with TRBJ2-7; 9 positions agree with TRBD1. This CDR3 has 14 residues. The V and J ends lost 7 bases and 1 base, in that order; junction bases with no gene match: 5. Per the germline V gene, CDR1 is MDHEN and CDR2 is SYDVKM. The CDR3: CASTPGQGSYEQYF. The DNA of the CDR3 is TGTGCCAGCACCCCGGGACAGGGATCCTACGAGCAGTACTTC.

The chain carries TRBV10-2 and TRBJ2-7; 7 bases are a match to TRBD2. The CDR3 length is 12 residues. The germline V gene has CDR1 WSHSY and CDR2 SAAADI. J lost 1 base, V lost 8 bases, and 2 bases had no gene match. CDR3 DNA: TGCGCCAGCCGAGCGGGATCCTACGAGCAGTACTTC. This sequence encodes CASRAGSYEQYF.

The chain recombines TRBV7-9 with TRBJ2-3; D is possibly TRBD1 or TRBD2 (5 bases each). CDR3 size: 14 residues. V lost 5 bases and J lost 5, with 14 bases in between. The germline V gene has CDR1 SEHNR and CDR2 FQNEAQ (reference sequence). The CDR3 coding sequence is TGTGCCAGCAGCGTAGGGACCGCGGAAGATACGCAGTATTTT. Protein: CASSVGTAEDTQYF.

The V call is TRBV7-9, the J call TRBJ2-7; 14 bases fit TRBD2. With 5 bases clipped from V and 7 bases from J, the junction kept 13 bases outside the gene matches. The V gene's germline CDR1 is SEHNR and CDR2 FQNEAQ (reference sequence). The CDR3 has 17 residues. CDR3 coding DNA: TGTGCCAGCAGCCTCCGAGCTCGGGGACTAGCGGGAGTAGAGCAGTACTTC. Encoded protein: CASSLRARGLAGVEQYF.

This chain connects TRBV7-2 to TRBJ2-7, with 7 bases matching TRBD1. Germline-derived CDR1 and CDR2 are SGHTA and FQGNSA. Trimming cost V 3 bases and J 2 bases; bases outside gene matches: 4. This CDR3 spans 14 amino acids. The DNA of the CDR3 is TGTGCCAGCAGCTTCCGACAGGGAACCTACGAGCAGTACTTC. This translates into CASSFRQGTYEQYF.

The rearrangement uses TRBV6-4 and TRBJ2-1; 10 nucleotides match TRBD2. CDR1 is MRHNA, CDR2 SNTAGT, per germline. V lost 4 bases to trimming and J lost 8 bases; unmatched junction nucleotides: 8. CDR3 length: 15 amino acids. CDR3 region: CASSVLASGSHEQFF. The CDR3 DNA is TGTGCCAGCAGTGTTTTGGCTAGCGGGAGCCATGAGCAGTTCTTC.

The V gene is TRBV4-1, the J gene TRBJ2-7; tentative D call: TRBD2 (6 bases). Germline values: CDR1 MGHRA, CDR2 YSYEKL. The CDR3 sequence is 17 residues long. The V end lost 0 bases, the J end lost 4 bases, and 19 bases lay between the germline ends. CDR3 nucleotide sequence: TGCGCCAGCAGCCAAGAGGGGGTGGGACGGAGGGTATACGAGCAGTACTTC. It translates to CASSQEGVGRRVYEQYF.

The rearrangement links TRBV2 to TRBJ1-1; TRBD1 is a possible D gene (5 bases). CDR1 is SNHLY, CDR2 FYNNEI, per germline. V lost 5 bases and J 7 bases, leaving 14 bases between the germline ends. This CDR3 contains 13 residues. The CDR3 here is CASSFRQPIEAFF. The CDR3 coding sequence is TGTGCCAGCAGTTTTCGACAGCCTATTGAAGCTTTCTTT.

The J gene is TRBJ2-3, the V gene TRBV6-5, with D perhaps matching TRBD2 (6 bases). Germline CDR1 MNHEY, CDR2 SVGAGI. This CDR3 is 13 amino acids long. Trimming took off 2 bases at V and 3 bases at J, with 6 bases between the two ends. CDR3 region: CASSYLATDTQYF. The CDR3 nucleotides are TGTGCCAGCAGTTACCTAGCGACAGATACGCAGTATTTT.

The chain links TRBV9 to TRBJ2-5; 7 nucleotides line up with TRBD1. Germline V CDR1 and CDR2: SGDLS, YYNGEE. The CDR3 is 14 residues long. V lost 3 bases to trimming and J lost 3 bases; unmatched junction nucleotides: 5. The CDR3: CASSADRTEETQYF. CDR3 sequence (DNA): TGTGCCAGCAGCGCGGACAGGACAGAAGAGACCCAGTACTTC.

CDR3 sequence reads: CASSQKEKVEQFF. The CDR3 nucleotides are TGTGCCAGCAGCCAAAAGGAGAAGGTGGAGCAGTTCTTC. The gene calls are TRBV4-2 and TRBJ2-1; D remains ambiguous. Looked up from germline, CDR1 is LGHNA and CDR2 is YNFKEQ. CDR3 size: 13 residues. V lost 2 bases and J 10 bases, leaving 12 bases between the germline ends.

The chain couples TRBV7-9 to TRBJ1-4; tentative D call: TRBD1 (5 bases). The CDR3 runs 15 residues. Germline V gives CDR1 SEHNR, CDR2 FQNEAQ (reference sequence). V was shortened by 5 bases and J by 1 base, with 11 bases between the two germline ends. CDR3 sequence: CASSPRGKTNEKLFF. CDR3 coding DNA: TGTGCCAGCAGCCCGCGGGGGAAAACTAATGAAAAACTGTTTTTT. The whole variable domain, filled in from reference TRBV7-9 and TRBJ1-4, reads DTGVSQNPRHKITKRGQNVTFRCDPISEHNRLYWYRQTLGQGPEFLTYFQNEAQLEKSRLLSDRFSAERPKGSFSTLEIQRTEQGDSAMYLCASSPRGKTNEKLFFGSGTQLSVL.

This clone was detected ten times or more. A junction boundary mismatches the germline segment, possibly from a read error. The CDR3 sequence is CASSPGQESPGGLFF. CDR3 bases: TGTGCCAGCAGTCCGGGACAGGAGTCACCGGGGGGGCTGTTTTTT. The V gene is TRBV6-1, the J gene TRBJ2-2, with a weak D call TRBD1 (8 bases). The CDR3 consists of 15 residues. CDR1 is MNHNS, CDR2 SASEGT, per germline.

CDR3 coding DNA: TGTGCCAGCAGCCCACGAGTTTCAGCTAACTATGGCTACACCTTC. Encoded protein: CASSPRVSANYGYTF. The chain carries TRBV4-2 and TRBJ1-2; D unclear. V shed 4 bases and J shed 0 bases, with 12 bases lying between them. This CDR3 has 15 residues. In germline, CDR1 is LGHNA, CDR2 YNFKEQ.

CDR3 residues: CASSQRQAGLAGYEQFF. The CDR3 nucleotides read TGTGCCAGCAGCCAAAGACAAGCGGGACTAGCGGGATATGAGCAGTTCTTC. The chain carries TRBV5-4 and TRBJ2-1, with 13 bases identical to TRBD2. Germline CDR1 and CDR2: SGHNT and YYREEE (reference sequence). V trimming: 4 bases; J trimming: 8 bases; junction bases outside the gene matches: 12. CDR3 length equals 17 residues.

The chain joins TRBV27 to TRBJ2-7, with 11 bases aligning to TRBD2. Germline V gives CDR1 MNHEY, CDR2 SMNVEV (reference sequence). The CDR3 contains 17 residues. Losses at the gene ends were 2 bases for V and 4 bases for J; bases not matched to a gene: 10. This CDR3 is CASSLRLGLAGGYEQYF. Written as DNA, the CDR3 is TGTGCCAGCAGTTTACGATTGGGGCTAGCGGGAGGATACGAGCAGTACTTC.

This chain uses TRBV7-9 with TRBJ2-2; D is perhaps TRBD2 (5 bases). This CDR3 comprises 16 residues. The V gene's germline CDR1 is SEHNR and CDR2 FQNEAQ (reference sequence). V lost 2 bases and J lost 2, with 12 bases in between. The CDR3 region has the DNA TGTGCCAGCAGCTTAACATCCGGGGTTAACACCGGGGAGCTGTTTTTT. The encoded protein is CASSLTSGVNTGELFF.